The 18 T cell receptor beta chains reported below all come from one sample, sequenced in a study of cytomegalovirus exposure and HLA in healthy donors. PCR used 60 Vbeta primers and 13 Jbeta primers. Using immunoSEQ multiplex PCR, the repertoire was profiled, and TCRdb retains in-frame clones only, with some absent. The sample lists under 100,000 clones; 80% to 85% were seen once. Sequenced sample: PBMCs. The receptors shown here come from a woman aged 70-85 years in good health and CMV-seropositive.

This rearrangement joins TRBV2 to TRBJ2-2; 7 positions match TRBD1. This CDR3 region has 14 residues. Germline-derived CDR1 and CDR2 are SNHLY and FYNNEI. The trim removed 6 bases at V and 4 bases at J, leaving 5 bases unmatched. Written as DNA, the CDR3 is TGTGCCAGCAGCGCGAACAGGGGCACCGGGGAGCTGTTTTTT. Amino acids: CASSANRGTGELFF.

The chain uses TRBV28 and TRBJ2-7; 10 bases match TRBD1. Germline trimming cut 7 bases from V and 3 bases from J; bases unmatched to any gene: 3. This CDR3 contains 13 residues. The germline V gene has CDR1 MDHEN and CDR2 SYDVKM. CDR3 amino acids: CASKGQGVYEQYF. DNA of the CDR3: TGTGCCAGCAAAGGACAGGGGGTCTACGAGCAGTACTTC.

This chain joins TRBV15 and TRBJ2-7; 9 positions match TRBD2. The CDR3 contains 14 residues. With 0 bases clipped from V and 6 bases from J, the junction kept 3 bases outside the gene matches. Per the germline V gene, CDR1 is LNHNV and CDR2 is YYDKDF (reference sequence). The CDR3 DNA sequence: TGTGCCACCAGCAGAGAAGGCGGGAGGGGCGAGCAGTACTTC. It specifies CATSREGGRGEQYF.

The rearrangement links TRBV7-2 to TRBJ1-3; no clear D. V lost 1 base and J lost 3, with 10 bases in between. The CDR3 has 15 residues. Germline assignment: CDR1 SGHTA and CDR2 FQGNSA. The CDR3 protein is CASSLVGLFGNTIYF. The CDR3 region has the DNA TGTGCCAGCAGCTTAGTCGGACTTTTTGGAAACACCATATATTTT.

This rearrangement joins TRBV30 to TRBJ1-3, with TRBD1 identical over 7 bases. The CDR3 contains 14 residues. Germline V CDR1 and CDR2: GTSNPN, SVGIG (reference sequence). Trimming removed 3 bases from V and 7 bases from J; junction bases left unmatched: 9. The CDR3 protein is CAWRTLQGLNTIYF. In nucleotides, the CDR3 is TGTGCCTGGAGGACCTTACAGGGGTTGAACACCATATATTTT.

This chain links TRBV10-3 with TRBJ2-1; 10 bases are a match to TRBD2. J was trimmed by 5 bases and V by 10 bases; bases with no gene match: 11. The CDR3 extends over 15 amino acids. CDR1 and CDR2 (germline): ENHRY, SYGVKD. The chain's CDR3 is CASATASGSNNEQFF. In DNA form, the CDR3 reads TGTGCCAGCGCGACCGCTAGCGGGAGCAACAATGAGCAGTTCTTC.

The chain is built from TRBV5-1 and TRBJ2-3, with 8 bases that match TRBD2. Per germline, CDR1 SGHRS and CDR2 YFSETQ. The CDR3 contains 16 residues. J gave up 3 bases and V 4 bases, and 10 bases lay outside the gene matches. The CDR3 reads CASSPGGLAGTDTQYF. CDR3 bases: TGCGCCAGCAGCCCGGGTGGGCTAGCGGGTACAGATACGCAGTATTTT.

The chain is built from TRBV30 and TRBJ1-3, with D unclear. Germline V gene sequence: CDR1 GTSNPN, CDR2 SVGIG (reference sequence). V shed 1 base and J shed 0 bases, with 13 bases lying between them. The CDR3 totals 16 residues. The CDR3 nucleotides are TGTGCCTGGAGTGCCCTGGGAGCCTTCTCTGGAAACACCATATATTTT. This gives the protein CAWSALGAFSGNTIYF.

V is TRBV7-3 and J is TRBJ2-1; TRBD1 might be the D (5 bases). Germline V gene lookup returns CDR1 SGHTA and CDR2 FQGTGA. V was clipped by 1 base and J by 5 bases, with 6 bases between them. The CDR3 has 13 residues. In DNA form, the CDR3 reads TGTGCCAGCAGCTTAAGCAGGGACAATGAGCAGTTCTTC. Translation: CASSLSRDNEQFF.

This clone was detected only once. Here the CDR3 DNA reads TGTGCCAGCAGCGTAGGAACTAGCGGTTCCTACGAGCAGTACTTC. Encoded protein: CASSVGTSGSYEQYF. The rearrangement joins TRBV9 to TRBJ2-7, with 8 bases lining up with TRBD2. The CDR3 sequence is 15 residues long. Trimming took 0 bases from V and 1 from J; bases not matched to a gene: 3. Germline assignment: CDR1 SGDLS and CDR2 YYNGEE.

The CDR3 nucleotides are TGTGCCAGCAGCCCCGGGAAGAACAATGAGCAGTTCTTC. Encoded protein: CASSPGKNNEQFF. The rearrangement uses TRBV6-6 and TRBJ2-1; perhaps TRBD2 as D (5 bases). The germline gives CDR1 MNHNY, CDR2 SVGAGI (reference sequence). This CDR3 region has 13 residues. V gave up 6 bases and J gave up 5 bases, with 11 bases separating them.

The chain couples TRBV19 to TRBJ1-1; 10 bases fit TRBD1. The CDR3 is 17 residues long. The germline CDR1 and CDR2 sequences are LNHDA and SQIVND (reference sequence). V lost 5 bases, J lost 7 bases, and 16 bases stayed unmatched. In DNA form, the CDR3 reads TGTGCCAGTAGTTTTCGAGAAACCGGGACAGGGGCTGGTGAAGCTTTCTTT. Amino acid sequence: CASSFRETGTGAGEAFF.

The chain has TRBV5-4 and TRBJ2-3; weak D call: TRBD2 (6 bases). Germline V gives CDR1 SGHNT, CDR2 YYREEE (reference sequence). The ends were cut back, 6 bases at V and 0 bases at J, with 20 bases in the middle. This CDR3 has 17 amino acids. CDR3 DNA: TGTGCCAGCACCGGAGGGAGGAGAATGTCTAGCACAGATACGCAGTATTTT. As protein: CASTGGRRMSSTDTQYF.

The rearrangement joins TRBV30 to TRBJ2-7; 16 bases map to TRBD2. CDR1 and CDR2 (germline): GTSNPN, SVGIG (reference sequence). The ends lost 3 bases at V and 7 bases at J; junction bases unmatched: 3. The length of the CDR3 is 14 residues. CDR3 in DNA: TGTGCCTGGAGCTGGGGACTAGCGGGAGGGGAGCAGTACTTC. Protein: CAWSWGLAGGEQYF.

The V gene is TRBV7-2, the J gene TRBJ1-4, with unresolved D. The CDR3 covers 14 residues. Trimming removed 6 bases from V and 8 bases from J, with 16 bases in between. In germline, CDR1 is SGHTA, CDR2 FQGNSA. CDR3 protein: CASRGGVGREKLFF. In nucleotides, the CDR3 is TGTGCCAGCAGGGGTGGGGTGGGGAGAGAAAAACTGTTTTTT.

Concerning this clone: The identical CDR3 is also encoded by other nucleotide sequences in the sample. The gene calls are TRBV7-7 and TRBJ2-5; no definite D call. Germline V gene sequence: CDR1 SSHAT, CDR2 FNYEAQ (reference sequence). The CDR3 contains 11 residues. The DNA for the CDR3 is TGTGCTCTGCGTCGGGAAGAGACCCAGTACTTC. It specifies CALRREETQYF. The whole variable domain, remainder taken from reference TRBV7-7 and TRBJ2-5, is GAGVSQSPRYKVTKRGQDVTLRCDPISSHATLYWYQQALGQGPEFLTYFNYEAQPDKSGLPSDRFSAERPEGSISTLTIQRTEQRDSAMYRCALRREETQYFGPGTRLLVL.

CDR3: CASSHLDLMSVTGELFF. The CDR3 bases are TGCGCCAGCAGCCATCTAGATCTAATGTCGGTCACCGGGGAGCTGTTTTTT. The chain combines TRBV4-1 with TRBJ2-2; D gene uncertain. Germline assignment: CDR1 MGHRA and CDR2 YSYEKL. Trimming took off 3 bases at V and 4 bases at J, with 18 bases between the two ends. This CDR3 contains 17 residues.

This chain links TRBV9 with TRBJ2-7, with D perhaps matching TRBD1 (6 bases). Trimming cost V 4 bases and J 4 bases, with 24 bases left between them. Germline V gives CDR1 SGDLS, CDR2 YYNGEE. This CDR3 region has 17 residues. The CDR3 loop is CASSPDPTRDTTYEQYF. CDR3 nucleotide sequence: TGTGCCAGCAGCCCCGATCCGACCCGGGACACTACATACGAGCAGTACTTC.